Below, one TCR beta chain is given with its context. Its antigen is undetermined. Germline lookup yields CDR1 SEHNR and CDR2 FQNEAQ (reference sequence). Germline trimming cut 0 bases from V and 4 bases from J; bases unmatched to any gene: 2. The CDR3 sequence is 14 residues long. The source of the sample is a study of CD8+CD57+ T cells in acquired aplastic anemia. Turning to the study itself: Isolated CD4+ and CD8+ cells, once sorted, yielded DNA averaging about 3 ug.

Genomic DNA was employed as the template in profiling TCR beta VDJ and CDR3. Using its own MiXCR run on the reads, TCRdb lists one record per CDR3 protein. The sample gives roughly 160,000 distinct CDR3 sequences, around half of which show up once; about 2.6% is in the top ten. Findings and limits, study-wide: Patients and controls were found to share 25 to 35 CD8+ CDR3 sequences.

CD8+CD57+ cell expansion, shown by flow cytometry, had occurred in the patients selected for sequencing. The sequence was collected from a human donor with aplastic anemia. This rearrangement joins TRBV7-9 to TRBJ1-2; 7 bases agree with TRBD1. Specimen: sorted CD4+, CD8+, or CD8+CD57+ T cells (not recorded which) from PBMCs. CDR3 DNA: TGTGCCAGCAGCTTAGCGGCAGGGGGCTATGGCTACACCTTC. It yields the protein CASSLAAGGYGYTF.